The 29 T cell receptor beta chains reported below all come from one sample, sequenced in a study of spatial heterogeneity in lung cancer. As for time point: blood at routine non-recurrence follow-up after resection. TCRdb recomputed calls from the 5' RACE reads with MiXCR, one row per CDR3 protein. This sample has tens of thousands of distinct CDR3 sequences, with 6.5% to 9.5% found just once. The source was PBMCs, collected at follow-up. Receptors were obtained from a male donor with early-stage non-small cell lung cancer.

This clonotype was counted many times. The gene calls are TRBV29-1 and TRBJ1-2; D is uncertain. Trimming pared 2 bases from V and 2 bases from J, leaving 9 bases between. CDR3 length: 13 amino acids. The germline V gene has CDR1 SQVTM and CDR2 ANQGSEA. DNA of the CDR3: TGCAGCGTTGAAAAGAAGTCAAACTATGGCTACACCTTC. Translated: CSVEKKSNYGYTF.

Many counts were recorded for this clonotype. The rearrangement uses TRBV7-8 and TRBJ2-2, with a possible D match to TRBD2 (6 bases). Trimming left V 4 bases short and J 5 bases short, with 11 bases between. Germline CDR1 is SGHVS and CDR2 is FQNEAQ. This CDR3 comprises 14 residues. The chain's CDR3 is CASSSRTTTGELFF. The CDR3 DNA is TGTGCCAGCAGCTCCCGGACTACTACCGGGGAGCTGTTTTTT.

For this clonotype: It may be a read error: a sequence one base away is much more abundant. The chain uses TRBV11-3 and TRBJ2-1, with 13 bases fitting TRBD2. Looked up from germline, CDR1 is SGHNT and CDR2 is YENEEA. The CDR3 sequence is 20 residues long. CDR3 sequence: CASCFKATHDGTSGIHEQFF. CDR3 nucleotides: TGTGCCAGCTGCTTTAAGGCTACCCACGACGGGACTAGCGGGATCCATGAGCAGTTCTTC.

This clonotype was recorded at least ten times. The J gene is TRBJ1-2, the V gene TRBV29-1; D remains unclear. The germline gives CDR1 SQVTM, CDR2 ANQGSEA. The CDR3 covers 11 residues. Trimming took off 4 bases at V and 5 bases at J, with 8 bases between the two ends. For the CDR3, the DNA is TGCAGCGTTGGTTCCGGGTATGGCTACACCTTC. Translating it yields CSVGSGYGYTF.

This clonotype occurred many times. The chain couples TRBV30 to TRBJ1-2; no clear D. The CDR3 length is 12 residues. Germline lookup yields CDR1 GTSNPN and CDR2 SVGIG (reference sequence). Trimming removed 3 bases from V and 4 bases from J, with 9 bases in between. The CDR3 sequence is CAWSGEGYGYTF. CDR3 DNA: TGTGCCTGGAGCGGAGAGGGCTATGGCTACACCTTC.

This clonotype came up a few times. The chain links TRBV5-4 to TRBJ2-2; D is undetermined. Germline V CDR1 and CDR2: SGHNT, YYREEE (reference sequence). The CDR3 totals 15 residues. Trimming took off 0 bases at V and 8 bases at J, with 14 bases between the two ends. The CDR3: CASSLEGAGSGELFF. CDR3 in DNA: TGTGCCAGCAGCTTGGAAGGTGCTGGCTCAGGGGAGCTGTTTTTT.

The chain joins TRBV12-3 or TRBV12-4 to TRBJ1-4; D not resolved. Trimming took off 3 bases at V and 8 bases at J, with 13 bases between the two ends. This CDR3 region has 14 residues. The CDR3 protein is CASSFGSSGEKLFF. In DNA form, the CDR3 reads TGTGCCAGCAGTTTCGGGTCCTCGGGGGAAAAACTGTTTTTT.

In its sample, this clonotype was seen many times. The chain recombines TRBV7-9 with TRBJ1-4; D gene uncertain. The CDR3 is made up of 15 amino acids. The germline V gene has CDR1 SEHNR and CDR2 FQNEAQ (reference sequence). V lost 5 bases, J lost 0 bases, and 10 bases lay in between. Here the CDR3 DNA reads TGTGCCAGCAGCCAGACGGATGCAACTAATGAAAAACTGTTTTTT. Translated, it gives CASSQTDATNEKLFF.

The chain couples TRBV7-9 to TRBJ1-1; 8 positions match TRBD1. The CDR3 is made up of 14 amino acids. The germline CDR1 and CDR2 sequences are SEHNR and FQNEAQ (reference sequence). V trimming: 5 bases; J trimming: 8 bases; junction bases outside the gene matches: 10. The CDR3 is CASSPTGGEREAFF. In nucleotides, the CDR3 is TGTGCCAGCAGCCCCACAGGGGGGGAGAGGGAAGCTTTCTTT. The variable domain in full, with the rest retrieved from reference TRBV7-9 and TRBJ1-1, is DTGVSQNPRHKITKRGQNVTFRCDPISEHNRLYWYRQTLGQGPEFLTYFQNEAQLEKSRLLSDRFSAERPKGSFSTLEIQRTEQGDSAMYLCASSPTGGEREAFFGQGTRLTVV.

The chain is built from TRBV19 and TRBJ2-1, with 11 bases fitting TRBD1. V lost 4 bases and J lost 8; bases outside the gene matches: 7. The germline V gene has CDR1 LNHDA and CDR2 SQIVND (reference sequence). The CDR3 has 15 residues. The CDR3 loop is CASSKGQGAGDEQFF. DNA for the CDR3: TGTGCCAGTAGTAAAGGACAGGGGGCGGGCGATGAGCAGTTCTTC.

This clonotype has ten or more counts. The CDR3 region is CASSSGKVWGAFF. The CDR3 DNA reads as TGTGCCAGCAGCTCGGGTAAGGTCTGGGGAGCTTTCTTT. J is TRBJ1-1 and V is TRBV7-9; D gene unclear. Germline lookup yields CDR1 SEHNR and CDR2 FQNEAQ (reference sequence). This CDR3 is built from 13 residues. Trimming left V 4 bases short and J 10 bases short, with 16 bases between.

The rearrangement links TRBV6-1 to TRBJ1-1, with D hard to call. V lost 6 bases to trimming and J lost 0 bases, with 14 bases between them. There are 15 residues in the CDR3. Per the germline V gene, CDR1 is MNHNS and CDR2 is SASEGT. The CDR3 spells CASRAPGLMNTEAFF. CDR3 in DNA: TGTGCCAGCAGGGCTCCTGGGCTAATGAACACTGAAGCTTTCTTT.

The chain uses TRBV12-3 or TRBV12-4 and TRBJ1-5, with D unresolved. CDR3 length: 13 amino acids. V was trimmed by 5 bases and J by 2 bases, leaving 7 bases between them. The CDR3 DNA reads TGTGCCAGCAGTAACGAGGGCAATCAGCCCCAGCATTTT. Its translation is CASSNEGNQPQHF.

This clonotype was detected ten times or more. The V gene is TRBV5-8, the J gene TRBJ2-3; TRBD2 aligns across 15 bases. Germline V gene lookup returns CDR1 SGHTS and CDR2 YDEGEE. The J segment lost 6 bases and the V segment lost 4 bases, leaving 6 bases of the junction unmatched. The CDR3 extends over 16 amino acids. CDR3 loop: CASSRGTSGGSDTQYF. In DNA form, the CDR3 reads TGTGCCAGCAGCCGCGGGACTAGCGGGGGGTCTGATACGCAGTATTTT.

This clonotype was observed at least ten times. The chain couples TRBV7-2 to TRBJ2-3; TRBD2 matches at 11 bases. V trimming: 5 bases; J trimming: 0 bases; junction bases outside the gene matches: 4. Germline CDR1 is SGHTA and CDR2 is FQGNSA. This CDR3 region has 16 residues. CDR3 region: CASSPRLAGSTDTQYF. DNA of the CDR3: TGTGCCAGCAGCCCGAGACTAGCGGGGAGCACAGATACGCAGTATTTT.

This clonotype was found many times. V usage is TRBV6-1 and J usage is TRBJ1-5; 7 nucleotides align to TRBD1. The CDR3 consists of 17 residues. The V gene's germline CDR1 is MNHNS and CDR2 SASEGT. V lost 7 bases and J lost 4; bases outside the gene matches: 16. CDR3 in DNA: TGTGCCAGCACCATAACATTGTGGGGACAGACTAATCAGCCCCAGCATTTT. This encodes CASTITLWGQTNQPQHF.

This clonotype was detected ten times or more. The chain links TRBV5-6 to TRBJ2-7; 7 nucleotides match TRBD1. This CDR3 is 13 amino acids long. Germline V CDR1 and CDR2: SGHDT, YYEEEE. J lost 3 bases, V lost 4 bases, and 4 bases had no gene match. This chain's CDR3 is CASSPGQFYEQYF. CDR3 DNA sequence: TGTGCCAGCAGCCCGGGACAGTTCTACGAGCAGTACTTC. Variable domain in full (rest from reference TRBV5-6 and TRBJ2-7): DAGVTQSPTHLIKTRGQQVTLRCSPKSGHDTVSWYQQALGQGPQFIFQYYEEEERQRGNFPDRFSGHQFPNYSSELNVNALLLGDSALYLCASSPGQFYEQYFGPGTRLTVT.

This clonotype was seen only a few times. The chain couples TRBV7-2 to TRBJ1-2, with D tentatively TRBD1 (6 bases). V dropped 6 bases and J dropped 1 base, with 12 bases sitting between them. In germline, CDR1 is SGHTA, CDR2 FQGNSA. CDR3 length: 14 residues. The CDR3 reads CASRRRGVNYGYTF. CDR3 nucleotide sequence: TGTGCCAGCAGACGAAGGGGGGTTAACTATGGCTACACCTTC.

This clonotype was found many times. The chain uses TRBV7-9 and TRBJ2-3; 15 nucleotides align to TRBD2. Germline values: CDR1 SEHNR, CDR2 FQNEAQ (reference sequence). This CDR3 spans 16 amino acids. With 5 bases clipped from V and 5 bases from J, the junction kept 5 bases outside the gene matches. The CDR3 protein is CASSQGLAGGRDTQYF. In DNA, the CDR3 is TGTGCCAGCAGCCAGGGACTAGCGGGGGGCCGAGATACGCAGTATTTT. Variable domain in full (rest from reference TRBV7-9 and TRBJ2-3): DTGVSQNPRHKITKRGQNVTFRCDPISEHNRLYWYRQTLGQGPEFLTYFQNEAQLEKSRLLSDRFSAERPKGSFSTLEIQRTEQGDSAMYLCASSQGLAGGRDTQYFGPGTRLTVL.

This clonotype was counted many times. V and J are TRBV5-1 and TRBJ2-5; 8 bases align to TRBD2. The J segment lost 1 base and the V segment lost 4 bases, leaving 6 bases of the junction unmatched. The germline CDR1 and CDR2 sequences are SGHRS and YFSETQ. The CDR3 covers 15 residues. DNA of the CDR3: TGCGCCAGCAGCAGGCGGGGGGCGACCCAAGAGACCCAGTACTTC. Its translation: CASSRRGATQETQYF.

This clonotype was seen a handful of times. The chain has TRBV12-3 or TRBV12-4 and TRBJ2-1; 10 positions match TRBD2. Trimming cost V 2 bases and J 6 bases; bases outside gene matches: 4. This CDR3 is built from 15 residues. CDR3 protein: CASSLWGLASNEQFF. In DNA form, the CDR3 reads TGTGCCAGCAGTTTATGGGGACTAGCGTCCAATGAGCAGTTCTTC.

This clonotype was detected ten times or more. The chain uses TRBV2 and TRBJ1-5; D is possibly TRBD1 (6 bases). The V gene lost 6 bases and the J gene lost 6 bases, with 18 bases spanning the gap. The CDR3 is made up of 15 amino acids. The germline V gene has CDR1 SNHLY and CDR2 FYNNEI. The CDR3 loop reads CASSERGLSGQPQHF. CDR3 DNA sequence: TGTGCCAGCAGCGAACGGGGGCTCTCGGGTCAGCCCCAGCATTTT.

This clonotype was detected ten times or more. The chain is built from TRBV24-1 and TRBJ2-3, with D tentatively TRBD2 (5 bases). The V gene's germline CDR1 is KGHDR and CDR2 SFDVKD. The CDR3 runs to 13 residues. Deletions cut 7 bases from V and 2 bases from J, with 9 bases between. The CDR3 coding sequence is TGTGCCACCAGCCCTCGGGACACAGATACGCAGTATTTT. It is translated as CATSPRDTDTQYF.

This chain links TRBV19 with TRBJ2-1, with 11 bases fitting TRBD2. Germline-derived CDR1 and CDR2 are LNHDA and SQIVND (reference sequence). Trimming took 4 bases from V and 2 from J; bases not matched to a gene: 1. The CDR3 extends over 15 amino acids. The CDR3 DNA reads TGTGCCAGTAGTACTAGCGGGGGGCCCTACAATGAGCAGTTCTTC. It is translated as CASSTSGGPYNEQFF.

This clonotype was seen many times. This chain connects TRBV7-8 to TRBJ2-5, with TRBD1 as a possible D gene (5 bases). The CDR3 runs to 13 residues. From germline, CDR1 is SGHVS and CDR2 FQNEAQ. V was pared by 3 bases and J by 6 bases, with 11 bases between. The chain's CDR3 is CASSFAGPKTQYF. DNA of the CDR3: TGTGCCAGCAGCTTCGCAGGGCCGAAGACCCAGTACTTC.

This clonotype was detected ten times or more. This chain links TRBV18 with TRBJ2-5; either TRBD1 or TRBD2 may fit D (5 bases each). Between the trimmed V and J ends, which lost 0 bases and 4 bases, there was a span of 21 bases. The germline V gene encodes CDR1 KGHSH and CDR2 LQKENI. This CDR3 comprises 18 residues. CDR3 protein: CASSPPPGSLDGGETQYF. Here the CDR3 DNA reads TGTGCCAGCTCACCACCCCCGGGCAGCTTGGATGGGGGAGAGACCCAGTACTTC. The entire variable domain, with the rest obtained from reference TRBV18 and TRBJ2-5, is as follows: NAGVMQNPRHLVRRRGQEARLRCSPMKGHSHVYWYRQLPEEGLKFMVYLQKENIIDESGMPKERFSAEFPKEGPSILRIQQVVRGDSAAYFCASSPPPGSLDGGETQYFGPGTRLLVL.

This clonotype has a count of ten or more. V usage is TRBV6-5 and J usage is TRBJ1-4; no clear D. CDR3 length equals 18 residues. From germline, CDR1 is MNHEY and CDR2 SVGAGI. Trimming pared 6 bases from V and 0 bases from J, leaving 20 bases between. CDR3 nucleotides: TGTGCCAGCAGACGCCTCATGGGCAGCAGCTCAACTAATGAAAAACTGTTTTTT. This translates into CASRRLMGSSSTNEKLFF.

The sample holds many counts of this clonotype. This chain joins TRBV10-2 and TRBJ2-7; D possibly corresponds to TRBD2 (6 bases). This CDR3 contains 12 residues. V was shortened by 6 bases and J by 6 bases, with 12 bases between the two germline ends. Looked up from germline, CDR1 is WSHSY and CDR2 is SAAADI. CDR3 in amino acids: CASRTGAGEQYF. The CDR3 coding sequence is TGCGCCAGCAGGACGGGAGCGGGCGAGCAGTACTTC.

This clonotype was seen more than once but under ten times. The V and J genes are TRBV5-4 and TRBJ2-3, with D maybe TRBD1 (6 bases). V was cut by 7 bases and J by 0 bases, with 18 bases left in between. The CDR3 covers 16 residues. From germline, CDR1 is SGHNT and CDR2 YYREEE (reference sequence). The chain's CDR3 is CASFPGGGQSTDTQYF. The DNA for the CDR3 is TGTGCCAGCTTCCCTGGGGGCGGTCAGAGCACAGATACGCAGTATTTT. Looking up the rest from reference TRBV5-4 and TRBJ2-3 gives the full variable domain: ETGVTQSPTHLIKTRGQQVTLRCSSQSGHNTVSWYQQALGQGPQFIFQYYREEENGRGNFPPRFSGLQFPNYSSELNVNALELDDSALYLCASFPGGGQSTDTQYFGPGTRLTVL.